Following are 7 T cell receptor beta chains from one sample sequenced in a study of cytomegalovirus exposure and HLA in healthy donors (dated by TCRdb to 2016 to 2017). The library was produced with the immunoSEQ multiplex PCR assay. The multiplex PCR relied on a mix of 60 forward primers for TCR Vbeta segments and 13 reverse primers for TCR Jbeta segments. Imported from immuneACCESS, the table was reduced by TCRdb to in-frame sequences with V and J called. These copies leave out some clones; in studies compared against another copy, an unresolved V gene accounts for under half, and the cause of the remainder is not known. Counted in this sample were approximately 150,000 clones; 84% of them appeared once. The ten largest make up under 5% of the sample. The material sequenced was PBMCs. Source of these receptors: a girl aged 10 to 17 in good health and CMV-seropositive.

The rearrangement links TRBV5-5 to TRBJ2-7, with 9 nucleotides matching TRBD1. The CDR3 extends over 15 amino acids. V was clipped by 0 bases and J by 3 bases; unmatched bases: 4. The germline gives CDR1 SGHKS, CDR2 YYEKEE (reference sequence). The CDR3 here is CASSLAGTGLYEQYF. Written as DNA, the CDR3 is TGTGCCAGCAGCTTGGCCGGGACAGGGCTCTACGAGCAGTACTTC. The full variable domain, in which reference TRBV5-5 and TRBJ2-7 provide the parts outside the CDR3, is DAGVTQSPTHLIKTRGQQVTLRCSPISGHKSVSWYQQVLGQGPQFIFQYYEKEERGRGNFPDRFSARQFPNYSSELNVNALLLGDSALYLCASSLAGTGLYEQYFGPGTRLTVT.

Comments on this clone: The junction shows a germline mismatch at one end, possibly a read error. The chain uses TRBV11-2 and TRBJ1-2; unclear D gene. This CDR3 is 15 amino acids long. Germline CDR1 SGHAT, CDR2 FQNNGV. CDR3 loop: CASSPINEGPDVISF. CDR3 nucleotide sequence: TGTGCCAGCAGCCCAATTAATGAGGGCCCAGATGTGATCTCCTTC.

This clone was seen only once. The V and J genes are TRBV7-6 and TRBJ1-1, with D unclear. From germline, CDR1 is SGHVS and CDR2 FNYEAQ. There are 16 residues in the CDR3. V lost 2 bases, J lost 0 bases, and 13 bases lay in between. CDR3 sequence reads: CASSLYGQSMNTEAFF. The CDR3 nucleotides read TGTGCCAGCAGCTTATATGGGCAGTCCATGAACACTGAAGCTTTCTTT.

In regard to this clone: The same CDR3 can be traced to other DNA sequences in this sample. This sequence joins TRBV6-5 and TRBJ2-3; 8 bases fit TRBD2. The CDR3 has 16 amino acids. Trimming at V came to 2 bases and at J to 2 bases, leaving 6 bases not matched to a gene. CDR1 is MNHEY and CDR2 is SVGAGI in the germline V gene. The CDR3 here is CASSYERGKYTDTQYF. In DNA, the CDR3 is TGTGCCAGCAGTTACGAGCGGGGGAAGTACACAGATACGCAGTATTTT.

This clone is a singleton in its sample. The rearrangement joins TRBV27 to TRBJ1-6; D may be TRBD1 (5 bases). Trimming left V 2 bases short and J 9 bases short, with 14 bases between. This CDR3 has 15 residues. CDR1 and CDR2 from the germline V gene are MNHEY and SMNVEV (reference sequence). CDR3 nucleotide sequence: TGTGCCAGCAGTTTAGCTCGGCAGGGAGGTTCACCCCTCCACTTT. Its translation is CASSLARQGGSPLHF.

This rearrangement joins TRBV7-9 to TRBJ2-3, with 7 bases fitting TRBD2. The CDR3 extends over 15 amino acids. With 2 bases clipped from V and 0 bases from J, the junction kept 2 bases outside the gene matches. Germline V gene sequence: CDR1 SEHNR, CDR2 FQNEAQ (reference sequence). The chain's CDR3 is CASSLNGGSTDTQYF. CDR3 in DNA: TGTGCCAGCAGCTTAAACGGGGGGAGCACAGATACGCAGTATTTT.

The gene calls are TRBV25-1 and TRBJ2-7; D is possibly TRBD1 (6 bases). The V gene lost 2 bases and the J gene lost 2 bases, with 10 bases spanning the gap. Germline V CDR1 and CDR2: MGHDK, SYGVNS. This CDR3 is 14 amino acids long. The CDR3 reads CASSEAAGAYEQYF. In DNA, the CDR3 is TGTGCCAGCAGTGAAGCGGCAGGGGCCTACGAGCAGTACTTC.